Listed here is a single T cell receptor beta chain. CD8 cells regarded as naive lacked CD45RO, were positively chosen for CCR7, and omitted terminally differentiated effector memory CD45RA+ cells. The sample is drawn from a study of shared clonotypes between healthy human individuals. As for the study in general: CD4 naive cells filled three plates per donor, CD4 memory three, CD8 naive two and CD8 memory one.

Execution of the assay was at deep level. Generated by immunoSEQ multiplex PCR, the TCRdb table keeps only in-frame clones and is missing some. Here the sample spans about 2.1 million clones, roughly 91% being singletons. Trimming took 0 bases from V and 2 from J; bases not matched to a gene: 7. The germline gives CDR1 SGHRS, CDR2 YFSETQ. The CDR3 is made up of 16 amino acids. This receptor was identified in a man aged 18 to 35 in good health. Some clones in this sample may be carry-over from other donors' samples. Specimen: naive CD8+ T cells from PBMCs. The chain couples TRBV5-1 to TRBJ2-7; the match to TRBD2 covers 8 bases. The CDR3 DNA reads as TGCGCCAGCAGCTTGGGGCGTAGCGGGAAGACCTACGAGCAGTACTTC. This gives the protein CASSLGRSGKTYEQYF. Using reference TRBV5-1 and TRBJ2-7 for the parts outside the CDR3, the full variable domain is KAGVTQTPRYLIKTRGQQVTLSCSPISGHRSVSWYQQTPGQGLQFLFEYFSETQRNKGNFPGRFSGRQFSNSRSEMNVSTLELGDSALYLCASSLGRSGKTYEQYFGPGTRLTVT.